The clone carrying this T cell receptor beta chain was found many times. Its antigen is unknown. Researchers took RNA transcripts and amplified TCR beta CDR3 regions from them. The library came from an HTBI-primed first-round RT-PCR and a second-round multiplex PCR. TCRdb reanalysed the multiplex PCR reads using MiXCR and keeps one entry per CDR3 protein. The sample lists 400,000 to 500,000 distinct CDR3 sequences; 20% to 25% were seen once. Germline CDR1 and CDR2: MNHEY and SVGAGI. Trimming stripped 6 bases from V and 6 bases from J, with 17 bases between. The CDR3 covers 14 residues. The data originate from a study of Graves' ophthalmopathy and Graves' hyperthyroidism. Study conclusions and caveats: Built on 13 signatures, a model told ophthalmopathy apart from stable hyperthyroidism with roughly 88% sensitivity and approximately 81% specificity.

Diagnosis relied on clinical symptoms, serum thyroxine, TRAb, thyroid ultrasound and orbital computed tomography. What was sequenced was peripheral blood. The clonotype was recovered from a woman aged 18-29 years with stable Graves' hyperthyroidism. The chain employs TRBV6-5 and TRBJ1-2; unclear D gene. The CDR3, as DNA: TGTGCCAGCAGGGCAAGGATCCTAGGCAATGGCTACACCTTC. Translation: CASRARILGNGYTF.